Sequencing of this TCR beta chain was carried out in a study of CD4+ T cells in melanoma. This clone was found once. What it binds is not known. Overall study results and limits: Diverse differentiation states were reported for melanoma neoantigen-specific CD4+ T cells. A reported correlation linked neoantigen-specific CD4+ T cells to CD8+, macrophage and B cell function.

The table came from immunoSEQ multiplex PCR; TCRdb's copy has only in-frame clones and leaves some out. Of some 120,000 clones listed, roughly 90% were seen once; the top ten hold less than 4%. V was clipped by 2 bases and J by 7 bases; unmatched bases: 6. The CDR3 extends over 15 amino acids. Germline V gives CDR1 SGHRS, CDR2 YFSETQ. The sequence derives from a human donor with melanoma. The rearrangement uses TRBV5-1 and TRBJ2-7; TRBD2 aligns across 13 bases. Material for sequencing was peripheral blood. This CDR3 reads CASSFGLAGVGEQYF. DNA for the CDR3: TGCGCCAGCAGCTTCGGACTAGCGGGAGTGGGTGAGCAGTACTTC. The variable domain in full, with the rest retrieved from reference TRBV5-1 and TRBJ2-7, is KAGVTQTPRYLIKTRGQQVTLSCSPISGHRSVSWYQQTPGQGLQFLFEYFSETQRNKGNFPGRFSGRQFSNSRSEMNVSTLELGDSALYLCASSFGLAGVGEQYFGPGTRLTVT.